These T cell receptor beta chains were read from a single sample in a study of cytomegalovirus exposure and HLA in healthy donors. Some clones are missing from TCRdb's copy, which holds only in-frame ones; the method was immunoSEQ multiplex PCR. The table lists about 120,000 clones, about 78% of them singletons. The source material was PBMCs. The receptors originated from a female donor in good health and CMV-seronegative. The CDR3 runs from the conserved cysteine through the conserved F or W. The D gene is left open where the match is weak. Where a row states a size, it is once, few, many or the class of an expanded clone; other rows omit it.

CDR3: CASSPTSPGEQYF
DNA: TGTGCCAGCTCGCCGACTAGCCCGGGCGAGCAGTACTTC
J: TRBJ2-7
V: TRBV7-3
size: once
D: TRBD2
length: 13

CDR3: CASSQGPTSGTIYEQYF
DNA: TGTGCCAGCAGCCAGGGGCCGACTAGCGGAACTATCTACGAGCAGTACTTC
J: TRBJ2-7
V: TRBV5-4
size: .
D: TRBD2
length: 17

CDR3: CASSEGGTGELFF
DNA: TGCGCCAGCAGCGAGGGGGGGACCGGGGAGCTGTTTTTT
J: TRBJ2-2
V: TRBV4-3
size: .
D: .
length: 13

CDR3: CASSPDRGEQYF
DNA: TGTGCCAGTAGCCCCGACAGGGGAGAGCAGTACTTC
J: TRBJ2-7
V: TRBV19
size: .
D: TRBD1
length: 12

CDR3: CASSQQDSGVTEAFF
DNA: TGCGCCAGCAGCCAACAGGACAGTGGGGTAACTGAAGCTTTCTTT
J: TRBJ1-1
V: TRBV4-3
size: .
D: .
length: 15

CDR3: CAFLQVGADTQYF
DNA: TGTGCCTTTCTCCAGGTCGGTGCAGATACGCAGTATTTT
J: TRBJ2-3
V: TRBV30
size: once
D: .
length: 13

CDR3: CASSLEGRTNTGELFF
DNA: TGTGCCAGCAGCTTAGAGGGGAGGACGAACACTGGGGAGCTGTTTTTT
J: TRBJ2-2
V: TRBV13
size: .
D: .
length: 16

CDR3: CASTNRGSEAFF
DNA: TGTGCCAGCACCAACAGGGGATCTGAAGCTTTCTTT
J: TRBJ1-1
V: TRBV2
size: .
D: TRBD1
length: 12

CDR3: CASSWAVYGYTF
DNA: TGTGCCAGCAGCTGGGCAGTCTATGGCTACACCTTC
J: TRBJ1-2
V: TRBV7-9
size: .
D: .
length: 12

CDR3: CASNPIKDRSYNEQFF
DNA: TGTGCCAGCAATCCCATCAAGGACAGATCCTACAATGAGCAGTTCTTC
J: TRBJ2-1
V: TRBV28
size: .
D: .
length: 16

CDR3: CAISGQRSGYTF
DNA: TGTGCCATCAGTGGGCAGAGGAGTGGCTACACCTTC
J: TRBJ1-2
V: TRBV10-3
size: few
D: .
length: 12

CDR3: CASGVSGTEYGYTF
DNA: TGTGCCAGCGGGGTAAGCGGGACGGAATATGGCTACACCTTC
J: TRBJ1-2
V: TRBV5-5
size: .
D: .
length: 14

CDR3: CASSPDRDGYTF
DNA: TGTGCCAGCAGCCCCGACAGGGATGGCTACACCTTC
J: TRBJ1-2
V: TRBV5-5
size: .
D: TRBD1
length: 12

CDR3: CASSLAGAGRTDTQYF
DNA: TGTGCCAGCAGCTTAGCGGGCGCAGGGAGGACAGATACGCAGTATTTT
J: TRBJ2-3
V: TRBV7-9
size: .
D: .
length: 16

CDR3: CASSWTGLGEKLFF
DNA: TGTGCCAGCAGCTGGACAGGGTTAGGTGAAAAACTGTTTTTT
J: TRBJ1-4
V: TRBV7-8
size: .
D: TRBD1
length: 14

CDR3: CASSVTGQGNQPQHF
DNA: TGTGCCAGCAGTGTAACGGGACAGGGCAATCAGCCCCAGCATTTT
J: TRBJ1-5
V: TRBV28
size: .
D: TRBD1
length: 15

CDR3: CAITPGQGTYEQYF
DNA: TGTGCCATCACCCCGGGACAGGGAACCTACGAGCAGTACTTC
J: TRBJ2-7
V: TRBV10-3
size: .
D: TRBD1
length: 14

CDR3: CASSLGGGVYLYGYTF
DNA: TGTGCCAGCAGCTTAGGAGGGGGGGTTTATCTCTATGGCTACACCTTC
J: TRBJ1-2
V: TRBV7-2
size: .
D: .
length: 16

CDR3: CAWTPPAGGINTF
DNA: TGTGCCTGGACCCCCCCGGCAGGGGGCATTAACACCTTC
J: TRBJ1-2
V: TRBV30
size: .
D: TRBD1
length: 13

CDR3: CASSSIQGKNTIYF
DNA: TGTGCCAGCAGTTCAATACAGGGGAAAAACACCATATATTTT
J: TRBJ1-3
V: TRBV6-5
size: .
D: TRBD1
length: 14

CDR3: CASSSRERGNEKLFF
DNA: TGTGCCAGCAGTTCGCGGGAGAGGGGCAATGAAAAACTGTTTTTT
J: TRBJ1-4
V: TRBV27
size: .
D: .
length: 15

CDR3: CASRVMTGGNEKLFF
DNA: TGTGCCAGCAGGGTTATGACAGGGGGAAATGAAAAACTGTTTTTT
J: TRBJ1-4
V: TRBV6-1
size: .
D: TRBD1
length: 15

CDR3: CASSRQQGAFFSDTQYF
DNA: TGTGCCAGCAGCCGGCAACAGGGGGCCTTTTTTTCAGATACGCAGTATTTT
J: TRBJ2-3
V: TRBV9
size: .
D: TRBD1
length: 17

CDR3: CASSPWDRGQMNTEAFF
DNA: TGTGCCAGCAGCCCTTGGGACAGGGGCCAAATGAACACTGAAGCTTTCTTT
J: TRBJ1-1
V: TRBV9
size: .
D: TRBD1
length: 17